The 9 T cell receptor beta chains below all came from one sample that was sequenced in a study of beta chain features in type 1 diabetes. Study observations and caveats: Shortening of TCRB CDR3s, moderate but significant, appeared in all four CD4+ subsets of Type 1 diabetes patients.

The authors reverse transcribed all of the isolated RNA, so sequencing captured expressed TCRB transcripts. Libraries were prepared by immunoSEQ multiplex PCR; TCRdb keeps only in-frame clonotypes and omits some of them. The sample includes around 150,000 clones, around 9% of them seen just once. The antigens for these receptors are not known. Sequencing was done on a sample of central memory CD4+ T cells from blood. These TCRs come from a woman in her twenties or thirties with type 1 diabetes.

This clone showed up just a few times. This chain links TRBV7-9 with TRBJ2-5; 8 bases agree with TRBD1. The DNA end is a closer match to TRBJ2-7, so the J assignment may be wrong. This CDR3 spans 10 amino acids. Germline CDR1 reads SEHNR; CDR2 reads FQNEAQ (reference sequence). The CDR3 DNA follows: TGTGCCATCAGGGGGCGCGAGCAGTACTTC. Its protein product is CAIRGREQYF.

This clone was seen only a few times. J is TRBJ1-1 and V is TRBV5-1, with a possible D match to TRBD1 (6 bases). The germline CDR1 and CDR2 sequences are SGHRS and YFSETQ. The V end lost 2 bases, the J end lost 5 bases, and 16 bases lay between the germline ends. The CDR3 consists of 15 residues. CDR3: CASSLSETGWTEAFF. In DNA, the CDR3 is TGCGCCAGCAGCTTATCAGAGACAGGTTGGACTGAAGCTTTCTTT.

In its sample, this clone was seen a few times. This chain connects TRBV28 to TRBJ2-5; TRBD2 aligns across 11 bases. The CDR3 spans 15 residues. Germline values: CDR1 MDHEN, CDR2 SYDVKM. J gave up 1 base and V 7 bases, and 5 bases lay outside the gene matches. Here the CDR3 DNA reads TGTGCCAGCACTACGACTAGCGGGGCCCAAGAGACCCAGTACTTC. As protein: CASTTTSGAQETQYF.

V usage is TRBV18 and J usage is TRBJ2-1; 13 nucleotides line up with TRBD2. Germline CDR1 reads KGHSH; CDR2 reads LQKENI. There are 17 residues in the CDR3. V lost 3 bases to trimming and J lost 3 bases; unmatched junction nucleotides: 5. This chain's CDR3 is CASSPPGLAGFYNEQFF. CDR3 nucleotide sequence: TGTGCCAGCTCACCCCCGGGACTAGCGGGATTCTACAATGAGCAGTTCTTC. Supplemented by reference TRBV18 and TRBJ2-1, the full variable domain reads NAGVMQNPRHLVRRRGQEARLRCSPMKGHSHVYWYRQLPEEGLKFMVYLQKENIIDESGMPKERFSAEFPKEGPSILRIQQVVRGDSAAYFCASSPPGLAGFYNEQFFGPGTRLTVL.

This chain joins TRBV11-2 and TRBJ2-1; D might be TRBD2 (6 bases). Germline CDR1 and CDR2: SGHAT and FQNNGV. This CDR3 comprises 13 residues. V shed 1 base and J shed 6 bases, with 7 bases lying between them. CDR3 loop: CASSLGGVNEQFF. For the CDR3, the DNA is TGTGCCAGCAGCTTAGGCGGGGTCAATGAGCAGTTCTTC.

The chain links TRBV6-5 to TRBJ1-4; D gene unclear. CDR3 size: 13 residues. The V end lost 4 bases, the J end lost 4 bases, and 7 bases lay between the germline ends. CDR1 is MNHEY and CDR2 is SVGAGI in the germline V gene. The CDR3 reads CASSLQNNEKLFF. The CDR3 nucleotides are TGTGCCAGCAGTTTACAGAATAATGAAAAACTGTTTTTT.

This clone showed up just a few times. The chain has TRBV7-2 and TRBJ2-2, with D unclear. The V end lost 2 bases, the J end lost 0 bases, and 7 bases lay between the germline ends. The CDR3 contains 15 residues. Germline V CDR1 and CDR2: SGHTA, FQGNSA. CDR3 protein: CASSLSVANTGELFF. Written as DNA, the CDR3 is TGTGCCAGCAGCTTAAGCGTCGCGAACACCGGGGAGCTGTTTTTT.

The V gene is TRBV6-6, the J gene TRBJ1-2, with TRBD1 as a possible D gene (5 bases). Trimming took 2 bases from V and 2 from J, leaving 6 bases between them. Germline V gene lookup returns CDR1 MNHNY and CDR2 SVGAGI (reference sequence). The CDR3 is 13 residues long. CDR3 amino acids: CASSYGGNYGYTF. The CDR3 DNA is TGTGCCAGCAGTTACGGGGGGAACTATGGCTACACCTTC.

This chain joins TRBV5-1 and TRBJ2-1, with D perhaps matching TRBD1 (5 bases). Germline-derived CDR1 and CDR2 are SGHRS and YFSETQ. There are 14 residues in the CDR3. Between the trimmed V and J ends, which lost 0 bases and 5 bases, there was a span of 9 bases. The CDR3 DNA is TGCGCCAGCAGCTTGGGACAGAGTAACAATGAGCAGTTCTTC. Protein sequence: CASSLGQSNNEQFF.